The 32 T cell receptor beta chains listed next were all sequenced from one sample in a study of cytomegalovirus exposure and HLA in healthy donors. Researchers ran the PCR with 60 Vbeta and 13 Jbeta primers. Sequencing was performed with immunoSEQ multiplex PCR; in TCRdb, only in-frame clones are kept and a portion is missing. The sample totals around 100,000 clones. Material for sequencing was PBMCs. Source of these receptors: a middle-aged man in good health and CMV-seronegative.

This chain joins TRBV13 and TRBJ2-5; D is unresolved. Trimming stripped 6 bases from V and 1 base from J, with 9 bases between. The CDR3 is 13 amino acids. Germline V gene data show CDR1 as PRHDT and CDR2 as FYEKMQ (reference sequence). CDR3 in DNA: TGTGCCAGCAGTAACGACACCCAAGAGACCCAGTACTTC. Translated: CASSNDTQETQYF.

The chain links TRBV7-9 to TRBJ2-3, with D maybe TRBD1 (5 bases). Germline loops: CDR1 SEHNR, CDR2 FQNEAQ (reference sequence). Trimming left V 5 bases short and J 6 bases short, with 15 bases between. The CDR3 is 14 residues long. The CDR3 DNA is TGTGCCAGCAGCCTCTTAGGGGCGGCGGATACGCAGTATTTT. Its translation: CASSLLGAADTQYF.

About this clone: Other DNA sequences in the same sample also yield this CDR3. The chain combines TRBV11-2 with TRBJ2-7; no definite D call. Germline loops: CDR1 SGHAT, CDR2 FQNNGV. V gave up 0 bases and J gave up 1 base, with 7 bases separating them. This CDR3 is built from 14 residues. The CDR3: CASSLERLSYEQYF. The DNA of the CDR3 is TGTGCCAGCAGCTTAGAGCGGCTTTCCTACGAGCAGTACTTC.

For this clone: The junction does not match germline at one end; this may be a read error. J is TRBJ2-3 and V is TRBV5-1; 11 bases fit TRBD2. Germline V CDR1 and CDR2: SGHRS, YFSETQ. The CDR3 is 17 residues long. In DNA, the CDR3 is TGCGCCACCAGCGGGACTAGCGGAACCCTTGGCACAGATACGCAGTATTTT. This gives the protein CATSGTSGTLGTDTQYF.

The rearrangement links TRBV28 to TRBJ2-7; D uncertain. The CDR3 has 13 residues. Germline loops: CDR1 MDHEN, CDR2 SYDVKM. V dropped 4 bases and J dropped 8 bases, with 15 bases sitting between them. CDR3 loop: CASSSHSIRQQYF. The CDR3 bases are TGTGCCAGCAGTTCCCACAGTATCCGCCAGCAGTACTTC.

V and J are TRBV29-1 and TRBJ2-1, with D perhaps TRBD1 (5 bases). This CDR3 has 13 amino acids. V was shortened by 4 bases and J by 0 bases, with 7 bases between the two germline ends. Germline lookup yields CDR1 SQVTM and CDR2 ANQGSEA. CDR3 coding DNA: TGCAGCGTTGCCCAGGGCTCCTACAATGAGCAGTTCTTC. This encodes CSVAQGSYNEQFF.

In DNA, the CDR3 is TGTGCCAGCAGCTTCCTCCGGGACATTCAGTACTTC. It is translated as CASSFLRDIQYF. J is TRBJ2-4 and V is TRBV7-8; D remains ambiguous. The V and J ends lost 3 bases and 8 bases respectively, with 8 bases between them. Per the germline V gene, CDR1 is SGHVS and CDR2 is FQNEAQ. CDR3 size: 12 residues.

The chain has TRBV18 and TRBJ1-2; D gene unclear. CDR3 length: 15 amino acids. Germline V lookup: CDR1 KGHSH, CDR2 LQKENI. Trimming removed 2 bases from V and 0 bases from J, with 10 bases in between. In nucleotides, the CDR3 is TGTGCCAGCTCACCAGATCTACAGACTAACTATGGCTACACCTTC. Translated, it gives CASSPDLQTNYGYTF.

This rearrangement joins TRBV5-4 to TRBJ2-7; 7 positions match TRBD2. Unmatched junction bases numbered 14, after V lost 4 bases and J lost 10 bases. The CDR3 is 14 residues long. The germline V gene has CDR1 SGHNT and CDR2 YYREEE (reference sequence). The CDR3 here is CASSAPGTTTFQYF. CDR3 in DNA: TGTGCCAGCAGCGCTCCCGGGACTACCACTTTCCAGTACTTC. Looking up the rest from reference TRBV5-4 and TRBJ2-7 gives the full variable domain: ETGVTQSPTHLIKTRGQQVTLRCSSQSGHNTVSWYQQALGQGPQFIFQYYREEENGRGNFPPRFSGLQFPNYSSELNVNALELDDSALYLCASSAPGTTTFQYFGPGTRLTVT.

The rearrangement uses TRBV30 and TRBJ2-5; tentatively, D is TRBD2 (5 bases). CDR3 length equals 13 residues. The V end lost 0 bases, the J end lost 7 bases, and 12 bases lay between the germline ends. The V gene's germline CDR1 is GTSNPN and CDR2 SVGIG (reference sequence). The chain's CDR3 is CAWSVQGSGTQYF. The CDR3 DNA reads as TGTGCCTGGAGTGTACAAGGGAGTGGGACCCAGTACTTC.

This chain links TRBV28 with TRBJ1-5, with D possibly being TRBD1 (5 bases). The CDR3 length is 14 residues. The V end lost 6 bases, the J end lost 3 bases, and 12 bases lay between the germline ends. Germline-derived CDR1 and CDR2 are MDHEN and SYDVKM. This CDR3 reads CASSRGHSNQPQHF. The CDR3 bases are TGTGCCAGCAGCCGTGGACATTCCAATCAGCCCCAGCATTTT.

The chain uses TRBV11-3 and TRBJ2-2, with 7 bases matching TRBD1. The V gene end was trimmed by 4 bases and the J gene end by 9 bases; junction bases not matched to a gene: 5. The germline V gene has CDR1 SGHNT and CDR2 YENEEA. The CDR3 loop spans 13 amino acids. In nucleotides, the CDR3 is TGTGCCAGCAGCTCCAACAGGGGCCGGGAGCTGTTTTTT. Translation: CASSSNRGRELFF.

The CDR3 is CASSLFPSGQLSSYEQYF. CDR3 coding DNA: TGTGCCAGCAGCTTATTTCCTAGCGGCCAATTAAGCTCCTACGAGCAGTACTTC. The rearrangement joins TRBV7-2 to TRBJ2-7, with TRBD2 identical over 7 bases. The V gene end was trimmed by 2 bases and the J gene end by 0 bases; junction bases not matched to a gene: 13. The CDR3 length is 18 residues. Germline V CDR1 and CDR2: SGHTA, FQGNSA.

The CDR3 is CASTKTRGRTGELFF. CDR3 DNA: TGTGCCAGCACCAAGACAAGGGGCAGGACCGGGGAGCTGTTTTTT. The chain uses TRBV7-9 and TRBJ2-2, with a possible D match to TRBD1 (5 bases). The CDR3 extends over 15 amino acids. V was pared by 7 bases and J by 5 bases, with 17 bases between. Per the germline V gene, CDR1 is SEHNR and CDR2 is FQNEAQ (reference sequence). Looking up the rest from reference TRBV7-9 and TRBJ2-2 gives the full variable domain: DTGVSQNPRHKITKRGQNVTFRCDPISEHNRLYWYRQTLGQGPEFLTYFQNEAQLEKSRLLSDRFSAERPKGSFSTLEIQRTEQGDSAMYLCASTKTRGRTGELFFGEGSRLTVL.

The CDR3 region has the DNA TGTGCCAGTACGGGCGGGAGGGCCTTCTACGAGCAGTACTTC. Translating gives CASTGGRAFYEQYF. This chain links TRBV7-2 with TRBJ2-7, with 9 bases matching TRBD2. Germline lookup yields CDR1 SGHTA and CDR2 FQGNSA. Trimming removed 9 bases from V and 3 bases from J; junction bases left unmatched: 9. The CDR3 length is 14 residues.

This chain connects TRBV10-2 to TRBJ1-4; D unresolved. CDR3 size: 16 residues. Trimming pared 0 bases from V and 7 bases from J, leaving 15 bases between. From germline, CDR1 is WSHSY and CDR2 SAAADI. DNA for the CDR3: TGCGCCAGCAGTGAGTCTGCAGGTCCGGTCAGTGAAAAACTGTTTTTT. It specifies CASSESAGPVSEKLFF.

V gene TRBV11-2 combines with J gene TRBJ2-1; D is perhaps TRBD2 (5 bases). Germline CDR1 reads SGHAT; CDR2 reads FQNNGV. Trimming stripped 0 bases from V and 2 bases from J, with 8 bases between. The CDR3 is made up of 15 amino acids. This chain's CDR3 is CASSLDTGTYNEQFF. The CDR3 DNA is TGTGCCAGCAGCTTAGATACCGGGACCTACAATGAGCAGTTCTTC.

The chain joins TRBV19 to TRBJ2-3; 7 bases are a match to TRBD1. The germline CDR1 and CDR2 sequences are LNHDA and SQIVND (reference sequence). This CDR3 has 14 amino acids. J gave up 4 bases and V 7 bases, and 8 bases lay outside the gene matches. This chain's CDR3 is CASTSDRDADTQYF. The CDR3 DNA reads TGTGCCAGTACCTCAGACAGGGATGCAGATACGCAGTATTTT.

This chain connects TRBV30 to TRBJ2-3, with TRBD2 identical over 7 bases. Germline values: CDR1 GTSNPN, CDR2 SVGIG (reference sequence). With V trimmed by 5 bases and J by 6 bases, 11 bases remained unmatched. The CDR3 has 14 amino acids. The CDR3 DNA follows: TGTGCCTGGGGGCGGACTAGAACCAGTGATACGCAGTATTTT. It specifies CAWGRTRTSDTQYF.

The rearrangement links TRBV11-2 to TRBJ1-1, with D tentatively TRBD1 (6 bases). Trimming took off 5 bases at V and 6 bases at J, with 16 bases between the two ends. This CDR3 region has 14 residues. Germline CDR1 is SGHAT and CDR2 is FQNNGV. Written as DNA, the CDR3 is TGTGCCAGCAGCCCAAGACAGGCGGGGGCTGAAGCTTTCTTT. It translates to CASSPRQAGAEAFF.

The gene calls are TRBV27 and TRBJ2-6; 9 nucleotides line up with TRBD1. The CDR3 consists of 17 residues. The germline CDR1 and CDR2 sequences are MNHEY and SMNVEV (reference sequence). The V gene end was trimmed by 1 base and the J gene end by 4 bases; junction bases not matched to a gene: 5. CDR3 region: CASSLWGQGTGANVLTF. The CDR3 nucleotides are TGTGCCAGCAGTTTATGGGGACAGGGTACGGGGGCCAACGTCCTGACTTTC.

CDR3 DNA sequence: TGTGCCAGCAGCTTGCGGGACTTAGTTAACTATGGCTACACCTTC. It translates to CASSLRDLVNYGYTF. The chain employs TRBV5-6 and TRBJ1-2; tentative D call: TRBD1 (5 bases). Germline V gene sequence: CDR1 SGHDT, CDR2 YYEEEE. Deletions cut 1 base from V and 1 base from J, with 11 bases between. This CDR3 has 15 residues.

V is TRBV30 and J is TRBJ1-2; 7 positions agree with TRBD1. With 3 bases clipped from V and 4 bases from J, the junction kept 2 bases outside the gene matches. The CDR3 is 12 residues long. Germline-derived CDR1 and CDR2 are GTSNPN and SVGIG (reference sequence). This CDR3 is CAWRGGGYGYTF. The CDR3, as DNA: TGTGCCTGGAGAGGGGGCGGCTATGGCTACACCTTC.

The gene calls are TRBV5-6 and TRBJ2-5; TRBD1 is a possible D gene (5 bases). Germline values: CDR1 SGHDT, CDR2 YYEEEE. This CDR3 comprises 15 residues. The V end was cut by 4 bases, the J end by 2 bases, with 15 bases between. The chain's CDR3 is CASSTWGSKQETQYF. Here the CDR3 DNA reads TGTGCCAGCAGCACCTGGGGCAGTAAACAAGAGACCCAGTACTTC. The complete variable domain, with remaining parts taken from reference TRBV5-6 and TRBJ2-5, reads DAGVTQSPTHLIKTRGQQVTLRCSPKSGHDTVSWYQQALGQGPQFIFQYYEEEERQRGNFPDRFSGHQFPNYSSELNVNALLLGDSALYLCASSTWGSKQETQYFGPGTRLLVL.

This sequence joins TRBV15 and TRBJ2-5, with a weak D call TRBD1 (5 bases). The CDR3 runs to 15 residues. Trimming removed 0 bases at V and 5 bases at J, with 13 bases between. The germline V gene has CDR1 LNHNV and CDR2 YYDKDF (reference sequence). In DNA form, the CDR3 reads TGTGCCACCAGCAGAGACAGGGCGAGTTCTGAGACCCAGTACTTC. Translated, it gives CATSRDRASSETQYF.

The V call is TRBV4-3, the J call TRBJ2-1; D possibly corresponds to TRBD2 (6 bases). This CDR3 is 17 amino acids long. V was pared by 0 bases and J by 0 bases, with 12 bases between. CDR1 and CDR2 (germline): LGHNA, YSLEER. Here the CDR3 reads CASSQDPGGSSYNEQFF. In nucleotides, the CDR3 is TGCGCCAGCAGCCAAGATCCCGGGGGAAGCTCCTACAATGAGCAGTTCTTC.

The V and J genes are TRBV11-2 and TRBJ1-6; D is ambiguous. The CDR3 contains 16 residues. CDR1 SGHAT and CDR2 FQNNGV come from the germline V gene. V lost 5 bases to trimming and J lost 0 bases, with 11 bases between them. The CDR3 loop is CASSPRGGSYNSPLHF. The CDR3 DNA reads as TGTGCCAGCAGCCCACGGGGTGGCTCCTATAATTCACCCCTCCACTTT.

The gene calls are TRBV5-6 and TRBJ2-3; 12 bases are shared with TRBD2. The length of the CDR3 is 16 residues. V lost 4 bases, J lost 4 bases, and 7 bases stayed unmatched. Germline loops: CDR1 SGHDT, CDR2 YYEEEE. The DNA for the CDR3 is TGTGCCAGCAGCCATGGACTAGCGGGATGGTCAGATACGCAGTATTTT. Translated: CASSHGLAGWSDTQYF.

V and J are TRBV4-1 and TRBJ2-1; 13 bases agree with TRBD2. The CDR3 has 16 residues. Germline values: CDR1 MGHRA, CDR2 YSYEKL. V dropped 3 bases and J dropped 6; count of bases not matched to a gene: 5. The CDR3 nucleotides are TGCGCCAGCAGCCACCCACTAGCGGGAGGGAGCAATGAGCAGTTCTTC. Translated, it gives CASSHPLAGGSNEQFF.

This rearrangement joins TRBV7-9 to TRBJ2-7, with a tentative D call TRBD1 (5 bases). This CDR3 is 14 amino acids long. The V gene lost 2 bases and the J gene lost 7 bases, with 15 bases spanning the gap. In germline, CDR1 is SEHNR, CDR2 FQNEAQ (reference sequence). CDR3: CASSLSQVTGEQYF. The CDR3 DNA reads TGTGCCAGCAGCTTATCACAGGTGACTGGTGAGCAGTACTTC.

This rearrangement joins TRBV7-2 to TRBJ2-5; 9 bases agree with TRBD2. J was trimmed by 5 bases and V by 6 bases; bases with no gene match: 10. The CDR3 is 15 residues long. CDR1 is SGHTA, CDR2 FQGNSA, per germline. The CDR3 sequence: CASSRSAGGGETQYF. The CDR3 region has the DNA TGTGCCAGCAGTCGATCAGCGGGGGGTGGGGAGACCCAGTACTTC.

V is TRBV5-1 and J is TRBJ1-6, with TRBD1 matching over 7 bases. Germline values: CDR1 SGHRS, CDR2 YFSETQ. With 0 bases clipped from V and 7 bases from J, the junction kept 4 bases outside the gene matches. CDR3 length: 15 residues. The CDR3 region is CASSLADRKNSPLHF. Here the CDR3 DNA reads TGCGCCAGCAGCTTGGCGGACAGGAAAAATTCACCCCTCCACTTT.